This is a list of T cell receptor beta chains from one sample in a study of blood T cells in healthy people across ages. A single record per CDR3 protein comes from TCRdb applying MiXCR to the 5' RACE reads. The sample lists about 1.8 million distinct CDR3 sequences; about 50% were seen once. Sequencing was carried out using blood. The receptors were sampled from a woman aged 40 to 49 in good health. CDR3s include the opening cysteine and the closing phenylalanine or tryptophan. The order of the fields is J gene, D gene, V gene, clone size, CDR3 protein, CDR3 DNA. D genes are given only for firm matches. Rows give clone size only sometimes, using once, few, many, or a class for an expanded clone.

TRBJ1-4	NA	TRBV5-1	NA	CASSFQGKTEKLFF	TGCGCCAGCAGCTTTCAGGGAAAGACGGAAAAACTGTTTTTT
TRBJ2-5	NA	TRBV5-1	NA	CASSQSLDNEQYF	TGCGCCAGCAGCCAGAGCCTCGACAATGAGCAGTACTTC
TRBJ2-4	NA	TRBV20-1	NA	CSAGQWLAKNIQYF	TGCAGTGCAGGACAGTGGCTAGCCAAAAACATTCAGTACTTC
TRBJ1-2	NA	TRBV12-5	NA	CASGFEGYTF	TGTGCTAGTGGTTTTGAGGGCTACACCTTC
TRBJ2-3	NA	TRBV7-9	NA	CASGRSGDTQYF	TGTGCCAGCGGCAGAAGTGGAGATACGCAGTATTTT
TRBJ2-1	TRBD1	TRBV12-3/TRBV12-4	NA	CASSRDRGLTHEQFF	TGTGCCAGCAGTCGTGACAGGGGGCTTACTCATGAGCAGTTCTTC
TRBJ2-1	TRBD2	TRBV7-2	few	CASSSLWGGGLSYNEQFF	TGTGCCAGCAGCTCCTTATGGGGCGGGGGTCTCTCCTACAATGAGCAGTTCTTC
TRBJ2-5	NA	TRBV4-2	few	CASSRSEQGRGETQYF	TGTGCCAGCAGCCGATCCGAACAGGGCAGAGGAGAGACCCAGTACTTC
TRBJ1-5	NA	TRBV20-1	few	CSATAGGGNQPQHF	TGCAGTGCTACTGCCGGTGGGGGCAATCAGCCCCAGCATTTT
TRBJ2-1	NA	TRBV5-1	NA	CASSLEVISYNEQFF	TGCGCCAGCAGCTTGGAAGTGATCTCCTACAATGAGCAGTTCTTC
TRBJ2-3	TRBD2	TRBV6-5	NA	CASSYGLPGGSTDTQYF	TGTGCCAGCAGTTACGGTCTCCCGGGGGGTAGCACAGATACGCAGTATTTT
TRBJ2-5	NA	TRBV11-2	NA	CASSALRGHNEQYF	TGTGCCAGCAGCGCCCTCCGGGGCCACAATGAGCAGTACTTC
TRBJ2-4	TRBD1	TRBV20-1	few	CSARDPRTGLSPGSIQYF	TGCAGTGCTAGAGATCCTCGGACAGGGCTCAGTCCAGGGAGCATTCAGTACTTC
TRBJ2-3	TRBD2	TRBV4-3	few	CASSQDPLAGSTDTQYF	TGCGCCAGCAGCCAAGATCCCCTAGCGGGAAGCACAGATACGCAGTATTTT
TRBJ2-1	NA	TRBV10-3	few	CAIQTVPTSYNEQFF	TGTGCCATCCAAACTGTCCCGACGTCCTACAATGAGCAGTTCTTC
TRBJ2-2	NA	TRBV10-3	few	CATRGGSTGELFF	TGTGCCACAAGGGGGGGAAGCACCGGGGAGCTGTTTTTT
TRBJ1-2	NA	TRBV29-1	NA	CSVVKGGDYGYTF	TGCAGCGTTGTAAAGGGGGGTGACTATGGCTACACCTTC
TRBJ2-3	NA	TRBV7-2	many	CASSPGTDTQYF	TGTGCCAGCAGCCCCGGCACAGATACGCAGTATTTT
TRBJ2-7	NA	TRBV4-2	NA	CASSQDDLGEQYF	TGTGCCAGCAGCCAAGATGACCTAGGGGAGCAGTACTTC
TRBJ2-4	NA	TRBV28	NA	CASSLSAGRNIQYF	TGTGCCAGCAGTTTATCCGCAGGTCGCAACATTCAGTACTTC
TRBJ1-5	NA	TRBV6-2/TRBV6-3	NA	CACAWDGNQPQHF	TGTGCCTGCGCCTGGGACGGAAATCAGCCCCAGCATTTT
TRBJ2-7	NA	TRBV20-1	few	CSARDLDYSHYEQYF	TGCAGTGCTAGAGATCTCGACTACTCTCACTACGAGCAGTACTTC
TRBJ2-1	NA	TRBV6-2/TRBV6-3	NA	CASSFGRVDYNEQFF	TGTGCCAGCAGTTTTGGACGGGTAGATTACAATGAGCAGTTCTTC
TRBJ2-3	NA	TRBV29-1	NA	CSSMRGTGTDTQYF	TGCAGCTCAATGAGGGGGACCGGCACAGATACGCAGTATTTT
TRBJ2-3	TRBD2	TRBV11-2	NA	CASTRGLAGGTDTQYF	TGTGCCAGCACGCGGGGACTAGCGGGGGGCACAGATACGCAGTATTTT
TRBJ2-7	TRBD2	TRBV12-3/TRBV12-4	NA	CASSQTSGPYNEQYF	TGTGCCAGCAGCCAGACTAGCGGCCCCTACAATGAGCAGTACTTC
TRBJ2-4	NA	TRBV6-1	NA	CASSESIGPGQNIQYF	TGTGCCAGCAGTGAAAGCATAGGACCAGGGCAAAACATTCAGTACTTC
TRBJ2-6	NA	TRBV27	NA	CASSLLGALSSGANVLTF	TGTGCCAGCAGTTTATTGGGGGCTCTAAGCTCTGGGGCCAACGTCCTGACTTTC
TRBJ2-5	NA	TRBV18	NA	CASSPRWFGGETQYF	TGTGCCAGCTCACCACGGTGGTTTGGAGGGGAGACCCAGTACTTC
TRBJ1-2	TRBD1	TRBV4-2	NA	CASSQSFEGQNYGYTF	TGTGCCAGCAGCCAATCATTCGAGGGACAGAACTATGGCTACACCTTC
TRBJ1-1	NA	TRBV6-2/TRBV6-3	few	CATSRGDRYTEAFF	TGTGCCACCAGCCGCGGGGATAGGTACACTGAAGCTTTCTTT
TRBJ1-6	TRBD1	TRBV15	once	CATSRGRQGRDNSPLHF	TGTGCCACCAGCAGAGGCCGACAGGGGAGGGATAATTCACCCCTCCACTTT
TRBJ2-7	NA	TRBV20-1	NA	CSATFPQGSSYEQYF	TGCAGTGCTACCTTCCCCCAGGGAAGCTCCTACGAGCAGTACTTC
TRBJ2-1	NA	TRBV29-1	NA	CSVEDWSSPLYNEQFF	TGCAGCGTTGAAGATTGGAGTAGCCCTCTCTACAATGAGCAGTTCTTC
TRBJ2-5	NA	TRBV29-1	NA	CSVDMGGEGPRAYGQYF	TGCAGCGTTGATATGGGCGGCGAGGGACCTAGGGCCTACGGGCAGTACTTC
TRBJ1-2	NA	TRBV5-1	NA	CASSLSGEAGYTF	TGCGCCAGCAGCTTGTCAGGGGAGGCTGGCTACACCTTC
TRBJ2-7	NA	TRBV2	NA	CASSEALSIEQYF	TGTGCCAGCAGTGAAGCGCTCTCTATTGAGCAGTACTTC
TRBJ1-2	NA	TRBV28	NA	CASSSQNANFGYTF	TGTGCCAGCAGTTCCCAGAACGCTAACTTTGGCTACACCTTC
TRBJ2-7	TRBD1	TRBV6-4	NA	CASSWDRGHLESSYEQYF	TGTGCCAGCAGTTGGGACAGGGGGCACCTTGAAAGCTCCTACGAGCAGTACTTC
TRBJ2-1	NA	TRBV7-2	NA	CASSLVPGVAEQFF	TGTGCCAGCAGCTTAGTACCCGGGGTGGCTGAGCAGTTCTTC
TRBJ2-1	TRBD1	TRBV29-1	NA	CSVDFGTGGNNEQFF	TGCAGCGTTGACTTCGGGACAGGGGGTAACAATGAGCAGTTCTTC
TRBJ2-5	NA	TRBV5-5	NA	CASSLIAAQETQYF	TGTGCCAGCAGCTTGATCGCAGCCCAAGAGACCCAGTACTTC
TRBJ2-7	TRBD1	TRBV20-1	few	CSARDKETGAYEQYF	TGCAGTGCTAGAGATAAAGAGACAGGGGCCTACGAGCAGTACTTC
TRBJ2-7	NA	TRBV7-9	few	CASRGAQSIYEQYF	TGTGCCAGCAGGGGGGCGCAATCCATCTACGAGCAGTACTTC
TRBJ2-7	NA	TRBV11-2	NA	CASSSTEAVQGKILGYEQYF	TGTGCCAGCAGCTCGACCGAGGCTGTACAGGGCAAAATCTTAGGCTACGAGCAGTACTTC
TRBJ2-3	NA	TRBV27	once	CASMEGPPLGTDTQYF	TGTGCCAGCATGGAAGGACCACCCTTGGGGACAGATACGCAGTATTTT
TRBJ2-7	TRBD1	TRBV10-3	NA	CAISEPLDRDRGTYEQYF	TGTGCCATCAGTGAGCCGCTGGACCGGGACAGGGGCACCTACGAGCAGTACTTC
TRBJ2-1	TRBD2	TRBV28	few	CASRPGTSYGEQFF	TGTGCCAGCAGACCCGGGACTAGCTACGGTGAGCAGTTCTTC
TRBJ2-7	TRBD2	TRBV5-1	NA	CANSLYGGLAGGKTYEQYF	TGCGCCAACAGCTTGTATGGGGGACTAGCGGGGGGGAAGACATACGAGCAGTACTTC
TRBJ2-2	NA	TRBV7-2	NA	CASRNRVHGTGELFF	TGTGCCAGCAGAAACAGAGTACACGGCACCGGGGAGCTGTTTTTT